The clone carrying this T cell receptor (beta chain) was observed a few times. The data derive from a study of patients and donors after allogeneic stem cell transplantation. One entry per CDR3 protein, called by TCRdb with MiXCR from the RT-PCR reads. Here the sample spans about 74,000 distinct CDR3 sequences, approximately 25% being singletons. V was pared by 4 bases and J by 15 bases, with 13 bases between. The CDR3 is 11 residues long. Germline V gives CDR1 ENHRY, CDR2 SYGVKD. Sequenced sample: blood, either unsorted or a sorted T cell fraction (not recorded which). The receptor was isolated from a human donor who was either an allogeneic HSCT recipient or a stem cell or donor lymphocyte infusion donor (not recorded which). It is not recorded whose cells these are; they may come from a transplant donor. The chain uses TRBV10-3 and TRBJ2-1; D is unclear. This CDR3 reads CAISVDVVRFF. The CDR3 DNA follows: TGTGCCATCAGTGTAGACGTGGTCCGGTTCTTC.